Sequencing of this T cell receptor (beta chain) was carried out in a study of TIL therapy for anti-PD-1-resistant metastatic lung cancer. General study results and limits: After infusion, TIL clonotypes partly replaced peripheral T cells and declined over months.

Note on this clone: No antigen is known for it.

Sequencing used immunoSEQ v3. Each library reached around 1.9 million read pairs, or roughly 5-6 million at deep level. TCRdb's table, derived via immunoSEQ multiplex PCR, lists solely in-frame clones and lacks some. The repertoire has approximately 18,000 clones, 83% of them found once; the top ten carry about 2.2%. Time point specified: pre-treatment sample, taken before nivolumab and TIL therapy. CDR3 length: 15 residues. V shed 3 bases and J shed 1 base, with 12 bases lying between them. Germline V CDR1 and CDR2: LNHDA, SQIVND (reference sequence). The TCR comes from a person aged 25 to 79 with non-small cell lung cancer. The chain couples TRBV19 to TRBJ1-2, with D unresolved. The starting material was blood, obtained at baseline. Written as DNA, the CDR3 is TGTGCCAGTAGTATCCTGGGCAGAAATAACTATGGCTACACCTTC. This gives the protein CASSILGRNNYGYTF. The full variable domain, with the rest looked up from reference TRBV19 and TRBJ1-2, is DGGITQSPKYLFRKEGQNVTLSCEQNLNHDAMYWYRQDPGQGLRLIYYSQIVNDFQKGDIAEGYSVSREKKESFPLTVTSAQKNPTAFYLCASSILGRNNYGYTFGSGTRLTVV.